One and the same sample provided the 2 T cell receptor beta chains below, sequenced in a study of persistence of HIV-infected CD4 T cells. The immunoSEQ assay was version 4, run in survey mode. The table came from immunoSEQ multiplex PCR; TCRdb's copy has only in-frame clones and leaves some out. Found here are some 58,000 clones, 70% to 75% of them singletons; the top ten hold 1.5% to 2%. These receptors are not linked to any known antigen. Cells were stimulated with overlapping HIV-1 Gag 15-mer peptides. Sorted nonresponding memory CD4+ T cells were CD40L-negative, CD69-negative, CD45RO-high. The sequencing used CD4+ T cells sorted from PBMCs after approximately 20-hour stimulation, collected from a patient who received antiretroviral therapy. These receptors were obtained from an adult man with HIV who was CMV-seropositive.

The J gene is TRBJ2-7, the V gene TRBV24-1; tentatively, D is TRBD1 or TRBD2 (6 bases each). Trimming cost V 3 bases and J 3 bases, with 14 bases left between them. Germline V gene data show CDR1 as KGHDR and CDR2 as SFDVKD. The CDR3 is 15 amino acids. CDR3: CATSDPAQGGYEQYF. In nucleotides, the CDR3 is TGTGCCACCAGTGATCCTGCACAGGGAGGCTACGAGCAGTACTTC.

The rearrangement links TRBV5-1 to TRBJ2-2; no clear D gene. This CDR3 has 16 residues. Per the germline V gene, CDR1 is SGHRS and CDR2 is YFSETQ. V lost 0 bases to trimming and J lost 0 bases, with 9 bases between them. The CDR3 bases are TGCGCCAGCAGCTTGGTAGTGGAACCGAACACCGGGGAGCTGTTTTTT. As protein: CASSLVVEPNTGELFF.